Listed below are T cell receptor beta chains from one sample, sequenced in a study of cytomegalovirus exposure and HLA in healthy donors. The data were produced by immunoSEQ multiplex PCR, yet TCRdb's version contains in-frame clones alone and is incomplete. The listing records fewer than 45,000 clones. Sequences were obtained from PBMCs. The receptors here all came from a woman in her 30s in good health and CMV-seronegative. Each CDR3 is given with its conserved first and last residue. A D gene is named only where the DNA matches it firmly.

>TRBJ1-5|TRBD1|TRBV11-3
TGTGCCAGCAGCCCTACAGGGGATCGCAATCAGCCCCAGCATTTT
CASSPTGDRNQPQHF
>TRBJ1-6|.|TRBV27
TGTGCCAGCAGTTCGGGGGGGGGAGGCGGTTCACCCCTCCACTTT
CASSSGGGGGSPLHF
>TRBJ2-5|TRBD2|TRBV6-1
TGTGCCAGCAGTAGACTAGCGCAAGAGACCCAGTACTTC
CASSRLAQETQYF
>TRBJ1-1|.|TRBV29-1
TGCAGCGTTGTGGCGGTGAACACTGAAGCTTTCTTT
CSVVAVNTEAFF
>TRBJ2-1|.|TRBV7-9
TGTGCCAGCAGCTTAGTCTCAGGGTACAATGAGCAGTTCTTC
CASSLVSGYNEQFF
>TRBJ1-2|.|TRBV6-6
TGTGCCAGCAGTTACGGTCAGGGTCCCAGCTATGGCTACACCTTC
CASSYGQGPSYGYTF
>TRBJ2-7|.|TRBV28
TGTGCCAGCAGTTTCGCTGGAGCAGGGGCCTACGAGCAGTACTTC
CASSFAGAGAYEQYF
>TRBJ2-1|.|TRBV19
TGTGCCAGTGCTACACTCCAGCGGGTAGGGAATGAGCAGTTCTTC
CASATLQRVGNEQFF
>TRBJ1-3|TRBD1|TRBV18
TGTGCCAGCTCACGGGACAGAGGAAACACCATATATTTT
CASSRDRGNTIYF
>TRBJ2-3|TRBD1|TRBV5-1
TGCGCCAGCAGCTTTACCCGGGACAGGGTTCTAGATACGCAGTATTTT
CASSFTRDRVLDTQYF
>TRBJ1-2|.|TRBV28
TGTGCCAGCAGTTTGTCAGTCGTCTATGGCTACACCTTC
CASSLSVVYGYTF
>TRBJ2-7|.|TRBV27
TGTGCCACCCGGGAAAGGGATATCTACGAGCAGTACTTC
CATRERDIYEQYF
>TRBJ1-2|.|TRBV6-1
TGTGCCAGCAGTGACGTCGGACAGCCTAACTATGGCTACACCTTC
CASSDVGQPNYGYTF
>TRBJ1-2|.|TRBV19
TGTGCCAGTAGTATTGGGAACAGGGATGGCTACACCTTC
CASSIGNRDGYTF
>TRBJ1-1|TRBD1|TRBV27
TGTGCCAGCAGTCTAGGACAGGGGATCACTGAAGCTTTCTTT
CASSLGQGITEAFF
>TRBJ2-7|TRBD1|TRBV4-3
TGCGCCAGCAGCCGAGGACAGGGATCTTACGAGCAGTACTTC
CASSRGQGSYEQYF
>TRBJ1-5|TRBD1|TRBV27
TGTGCCAGCAGTAAACAAACAGGGGGCAGGCAGCCCCAGCATTTT
CASSKQTGGRQPQHF
>TRBJ2-1|.|TRBV7-9
TGTGCCAGCAGGACTGCACAGGGTTTCTCGGGCAATGAGCAGTTCTTC
CASRTAQGFSGNEQFF
>TRBJ1-5|.|TRBV18
TGTGCCAGCTCACCACCCGGAGGGGCTCAGCCCCAGCATTTT
CASSPPGGAQPQHF
>TRBJ2-2|.|TRBV5-1
TGCGCCAGCAGCCCGAGCGGGTCCGGGGAGCTGTTTTTT
CASSPSGSGELFF
>TRBJ2-3|.|TRBV2
TGTGCCAGCAGCCGCGCCGGGTTTTTGGAGGAGAATACGCAGTATTTT
CASSRAGFLEENTQYF
>TRBJ1-4|.|TRBV11-2
TGTGCCAGCAGCGCGTCGGCAACTAATGAAAAACTGTTTTTT
CASSASATNEKLFF
>TRBJ1-5|.|TRBV28
TGTGCCAGCAGCCAAGGACAGTTGCCCCAGCATTTT
CASSQGQLPQHF
>TRBJ2-3|TRBD2|TRBV28
TGTGCCAGCCTATCACGACTAGCGGGAGGGCCGCGGGATACGCAGTATTTT
CASLSRLAGGPRDTQYF
>TRBJ2-7|TRBD1|TRBV30
TGTGCCGGGGGACAGGGGATGGACGAGCAGTACTTC
CAGGQGMDEQYF
>TRBJ2-7|.|TRBV18
TGTGCCAGCTCACCCCTCGGAGTGTCCTACGAGCAGTACTTC
CASSPLGVSYEQYF